Here is one T cell receptor beta chain with its context. What it binds is not known. An end of the junction differs from the germline gene, which may be a read error. The source of the sample is a study of identical twins. TCRdb ran MiXCR on the 5' RACE reads and lists one entry per CDR3 protein. The repertoire holds approximately 470,000 distinct CDR3 sequences, 14% seen once, with roughly 0.5% in the top ten. Whole-study findings and limits: When twins shared out-of-frame alpha sequences, those sequences had excess low generation probability. There were fewer insertions in abundant cord blood beta clonotypes, but memory repertoires showed no such pattern.

From germline, CDR1 is SSHAT and CDR2 FNYEAQ (reference sequence). The CDR3 spans 13 residues. In addition, the sample was reused for a study of yellow fever vaccine responses in identical twins.

The sequenced material came from CD4+ T cells sorted from blood. This TCR was recovered from a woman in her late teens or twenties in good health. This chain connects TRBV7-7 to TRBJ2-3; no firm D call. The CDR3 bases are TGTGCTAGCAGCTTAGGCCTGTGGGATACGCAGTATTTT. Translation gives CASSLGLWDTQYF.